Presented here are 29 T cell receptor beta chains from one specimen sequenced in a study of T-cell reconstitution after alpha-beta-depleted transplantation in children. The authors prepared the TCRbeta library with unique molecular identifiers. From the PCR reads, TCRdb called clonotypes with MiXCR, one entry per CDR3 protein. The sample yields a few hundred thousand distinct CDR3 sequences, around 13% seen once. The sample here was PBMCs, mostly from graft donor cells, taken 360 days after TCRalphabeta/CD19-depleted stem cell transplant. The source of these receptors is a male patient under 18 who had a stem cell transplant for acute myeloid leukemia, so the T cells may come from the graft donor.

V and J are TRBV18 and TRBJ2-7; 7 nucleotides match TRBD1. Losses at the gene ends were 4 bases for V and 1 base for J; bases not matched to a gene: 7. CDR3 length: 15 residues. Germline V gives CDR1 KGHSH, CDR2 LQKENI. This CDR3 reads CASSQPTGISYEQYF. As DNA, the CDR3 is TGTGCCAGCTCACAGCCGACAGGGATTTCCTACGAGCAGTACTTC.

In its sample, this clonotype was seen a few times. The chain's CDR3 is CASSKAGASSYEQYF. DNA of the CDR3: TGTGCCAGCAGCAAGGCAGGAGCTAGCTCCTACGAGCAGTACTTC. V and J are TRBV27 and TRBJ2-7, with no clear D. CDR1 and CDR2 from the germline V gene are MNHEY and SMNVEV (reference sequence). This CDR3 region has 15 residues. V shed 6 bases and J shed 0 bases, with 15 bases lying between them.

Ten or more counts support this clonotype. CDR3 protein: CASSQETSGFYNEQFF. The CDR3 DNA is TGCGCCAGCAGCCAAGAAACTAGCGGGTTTTACAATGAGCAGTTCTTC. The rearrangement joins TRBV4-1 to TRBJ2-1; 9 bases line up with TRBD2. Germline V CDR1 and CDR2: MGHRA, YSYEKL. V lost 0 bases, J lost 4 bases, and 4 bases stayed unmatched. The CDR3 sequence is 16 residues long.

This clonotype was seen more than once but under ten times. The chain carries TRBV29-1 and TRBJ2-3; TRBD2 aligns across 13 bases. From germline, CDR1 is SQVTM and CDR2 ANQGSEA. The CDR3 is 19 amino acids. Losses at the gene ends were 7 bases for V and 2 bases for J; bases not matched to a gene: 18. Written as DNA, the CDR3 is TGCAGCGGTGAGGGTGTTAGGCCGGGACTAGCGGGGCTCACAGATACGCAGTATTTT. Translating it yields CSGEGVRPGLAGLTDTQYF.

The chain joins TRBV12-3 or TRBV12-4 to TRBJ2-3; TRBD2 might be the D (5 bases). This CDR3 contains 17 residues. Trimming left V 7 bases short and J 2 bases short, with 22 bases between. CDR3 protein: CASTFSALVDYTDTQYF. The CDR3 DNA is TGTGCCAGCACCTTTTCGGCTTTGGTAGACTACACAGATACGCAGTATTTT.

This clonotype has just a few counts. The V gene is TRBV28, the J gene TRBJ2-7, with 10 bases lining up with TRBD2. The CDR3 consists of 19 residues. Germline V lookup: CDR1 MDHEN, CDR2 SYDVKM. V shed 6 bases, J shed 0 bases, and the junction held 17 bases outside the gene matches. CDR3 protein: CASSQYPLGLAPPSYEQYF. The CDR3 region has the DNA TGTGCCAGCAGCCAATACCCTTTGGGACTAGCGCCCCCCTCCTACGAGCAGTACTTC. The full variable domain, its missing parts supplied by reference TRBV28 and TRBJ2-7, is DVKVTQSSRYLVKRTGEKVFLECVQDMDHENMFWYRQDPGLGLRLIYFSYDVKMKEKGDIPEGYSVSREKKERFSLILESASTNQTSMYLCASSQYPLGLAPPSYEQYFGPGTRLTVT.

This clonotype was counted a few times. The CDR3 sequence: CASSLPGVNQPQHF. DNA for the CDR3: TGTGCCAGCAGCTTACCAGGGGTCAATCAGCCCCAGCATTTT. The rearrangement uses TRBV11-1 and TRBJ1-5, with D perhaps TRBD1 (6 bases). Germline CDR1 reads SGHAT; CDR2 reads FQDESV (reference sequence). V shed 2 bases and J shed 3 bases, with 8 bases lying between them. CDR3 length: 14 residues.

The CDR3 nucleotides are TGCAGTGCGGACAGGGGGCTGGACGAGCAGTACTTC. Its protein product is CSADRGLDEQYF. This chain links TRBV20-1 with TRBJ2-7, with 11 positions matching TRBD1. Germline values: CDR1 DFQATT, CDR2 SNEGSKA (reference sequence). Losses at the gene ends were 6 bases for V and 5 bases for J; bases not matched to a gene: 3. CDR3 length: 12 residues.

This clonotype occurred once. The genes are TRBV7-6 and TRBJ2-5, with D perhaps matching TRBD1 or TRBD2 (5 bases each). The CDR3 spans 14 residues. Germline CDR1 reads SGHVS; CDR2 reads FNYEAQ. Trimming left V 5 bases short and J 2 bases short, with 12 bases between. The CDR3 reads CASSKRGPQETQYF. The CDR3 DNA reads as TGTGCCAGCAGCAAGAGGGGACCACAAGAGACCCAGTACTTC. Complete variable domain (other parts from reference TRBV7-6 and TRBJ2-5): GAGVSQSPRYKVTKRGQDVALRCDPISGHVSLYWYRQALGQGPEFLTYFNYEAQQDKSGLPNDRFSAERPEGSISTLTIQRTEQRDSAMYRCASSKRGPQETQYFGPGTRLLVL.

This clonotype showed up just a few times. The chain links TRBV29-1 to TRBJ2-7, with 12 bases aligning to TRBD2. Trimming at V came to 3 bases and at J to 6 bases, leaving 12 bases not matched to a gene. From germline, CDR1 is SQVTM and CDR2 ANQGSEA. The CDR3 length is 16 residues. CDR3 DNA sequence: TGCAGCGTTGAGACTAGCGGGAGCTCGACGTATGGCGAGCAGTACTTC. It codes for CSVETSGSSTYGEQYF.

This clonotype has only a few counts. The chain's CDR3 is CASSVKSGYPYEQYF. The CDR3 DNA reads TGTGCCAGTAGTGTTAAGAGCGGATACCCCTACGAGCAGTACTTC. The chain has TRBV28 and TRBJ2-7, with D perhaps TRBD2 (5 bases). Trimming stripped 9 bases from V and 2 bases from J, with 20 bases between. Per germline, CDR1 MDHEN and CDR2 SYDVKM. This CDR3 comprises 15 residues.

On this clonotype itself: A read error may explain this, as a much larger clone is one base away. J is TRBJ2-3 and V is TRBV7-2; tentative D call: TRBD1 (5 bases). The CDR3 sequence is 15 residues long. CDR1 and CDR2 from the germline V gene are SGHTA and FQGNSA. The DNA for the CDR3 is TGTGCCAGCAGCTTAAGGGCAGGGTGGGAAGATAGGCAGTATTTT. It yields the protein CASSLRAGWEDRQYF.

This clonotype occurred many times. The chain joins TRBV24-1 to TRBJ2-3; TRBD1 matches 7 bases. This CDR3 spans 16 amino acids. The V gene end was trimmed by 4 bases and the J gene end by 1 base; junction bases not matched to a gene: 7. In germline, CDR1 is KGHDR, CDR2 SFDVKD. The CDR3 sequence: CATSDLGGSRTDTQYF. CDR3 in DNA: TGTGCCACCAGTGACCTAGGGGGCTCCCGCACAGATACGCAGTATTTT.

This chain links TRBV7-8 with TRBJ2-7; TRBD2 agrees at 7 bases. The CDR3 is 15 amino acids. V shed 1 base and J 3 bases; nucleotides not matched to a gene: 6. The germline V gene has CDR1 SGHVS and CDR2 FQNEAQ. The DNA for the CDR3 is TGTGCCAGCAGCTTAGGGGGAGGGATCTACTACGAGCAGTACTTC. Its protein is CASSLGGGIYYEQYF.

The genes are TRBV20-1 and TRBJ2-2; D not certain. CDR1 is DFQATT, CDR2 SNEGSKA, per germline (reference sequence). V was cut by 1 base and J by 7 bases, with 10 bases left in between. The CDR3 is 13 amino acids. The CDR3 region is CSARVGNGGELFF. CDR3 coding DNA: TGCAGTGCTAGAGTGGGGAATGGCGGGGAGCTGTTTTTT.

CDR3 amino acids: CATSDFQGRHTDTQYF. The CDR3 region has the DNA TGTGCCACCAGTGATTTCCAGGGACGACACACAGATACGCAGTATTTT. J is TRBJ2-3 and V is TRBV24-1; the D gene could be TRBD1 or TRBD2 (5 bases each). The V end was cut by 1 base, the J end by 2 bases, with 12 bases between. The CDR3 is 16 amino acids. Per the germline V gene, CDR1 is KGHDR and CDR2 is SFDVKD.

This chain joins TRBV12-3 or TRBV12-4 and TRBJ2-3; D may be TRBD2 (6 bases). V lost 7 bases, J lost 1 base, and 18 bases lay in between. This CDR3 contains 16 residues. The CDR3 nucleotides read TGTGCCAGCAACCCTTGGGGCGGGGACGGCACAGATACGCAGTATTTT. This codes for CASNPWGGDGTDTQYF.

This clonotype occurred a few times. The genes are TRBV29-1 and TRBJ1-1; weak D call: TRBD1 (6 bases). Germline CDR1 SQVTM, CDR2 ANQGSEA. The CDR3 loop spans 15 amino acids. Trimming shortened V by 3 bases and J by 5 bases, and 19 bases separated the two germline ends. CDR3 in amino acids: CSVDPVWGPGTEAFF. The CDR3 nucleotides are TGCAGCGTTGATCCCGTTTGGGGGCCGGGGACTGAAGCTTTCTTT.

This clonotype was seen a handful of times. CDR3: CASSLRAGDYEQYF. In DNA form, the CDR3 reads TGTGCCAGCAGTTTACGGGCAGGGGACTACGAGCAGTACTTC. This rearrangement joins TRBV12-3 or TRBV12-4 to TRBJ2-7; D possibly corresponds to TRBD1 (6 bases). This CDR3 region has 14 residues. Between the trimmed V and J ends, which lost 2 bases and 3 bases, there was a span of 11 bases.

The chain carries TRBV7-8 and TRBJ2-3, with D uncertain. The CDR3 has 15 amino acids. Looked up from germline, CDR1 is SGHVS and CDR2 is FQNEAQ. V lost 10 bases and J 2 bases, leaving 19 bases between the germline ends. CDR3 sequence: CAIRWSQNPTDTQYF. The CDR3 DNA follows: TGTGCCATTAGGTGGTCACAGAATCCCACAGATACGCAGTATTTT.

The CDR3 sequence: CASSDPPPLRQGIGETQYF. For the CDR3, the DNA is TGTGCCAGCAGTGACCCTCCTCCCCTCCGACAGGGGATCGGGGAGACCCAGTACTTC. The chain is built from TRBV6-4 and TRBJ2-5, with 8 bases matching TRBD1. The CDR3 spans 19 residues. CDR1 is MRHNA and CDR2 is SNTAGT in the germline V gene. The V segment lost 2 bases and the J segment 5 bases; nucleotides outside the gene matches: 19.

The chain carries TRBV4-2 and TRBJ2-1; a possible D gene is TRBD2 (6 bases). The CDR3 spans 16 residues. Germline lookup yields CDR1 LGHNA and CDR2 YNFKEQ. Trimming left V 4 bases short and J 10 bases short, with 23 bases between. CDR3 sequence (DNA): TGTGCCAGCAGCCGGGCGGTGGGGCGGGGAAGCTTGGAGCAGTTCTTC. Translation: CASSRAVGRGSLEQFF.

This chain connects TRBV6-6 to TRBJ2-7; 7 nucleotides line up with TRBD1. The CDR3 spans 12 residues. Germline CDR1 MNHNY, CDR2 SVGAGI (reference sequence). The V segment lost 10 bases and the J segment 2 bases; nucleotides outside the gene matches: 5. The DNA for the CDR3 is TGTGCCACAGGACAGGTCCCCTACGAGCAGTACTTC. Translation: CATGQVPYEQYF.

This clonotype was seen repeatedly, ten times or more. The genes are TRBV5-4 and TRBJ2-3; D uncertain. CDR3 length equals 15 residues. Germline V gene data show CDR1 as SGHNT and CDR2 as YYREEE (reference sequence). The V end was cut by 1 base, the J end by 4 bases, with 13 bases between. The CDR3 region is CASSLRLPGADTQYF. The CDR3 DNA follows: TGTGCCAGCAGCTTGCGGCTCCCTGGCGCAGATACGCAGTATTTT.

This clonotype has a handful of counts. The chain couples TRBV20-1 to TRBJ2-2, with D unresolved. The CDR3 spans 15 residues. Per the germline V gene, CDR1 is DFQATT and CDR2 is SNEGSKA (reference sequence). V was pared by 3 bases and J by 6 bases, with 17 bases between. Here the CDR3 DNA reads TGCAGTGCTAGGGAACCGGCCCGGAGCTCCGGGGAGCTGTTTTTT. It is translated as CSAREPARSSGELFF.

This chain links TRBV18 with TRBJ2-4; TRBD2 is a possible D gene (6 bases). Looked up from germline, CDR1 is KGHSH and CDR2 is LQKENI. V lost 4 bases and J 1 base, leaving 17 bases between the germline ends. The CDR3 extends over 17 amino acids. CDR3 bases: TGTGCCAGCTCACGCTACGACCTAGCGCCCGCCAAAAACATTCAGTACTTC. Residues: CASSRYDLAPAKNIQYF.

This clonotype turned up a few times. CDR3 sequence: CASSPWRGLATNTGELFF. In DNA, the CDR3 is TGTGCCAGCAGCCCGTGGCGGGGACTAGCGACGAACACCGGGGAGCTGTTTTTT. The chain uses TRBV12-3 or TRBV12-4 and TRBJ2-2; 10 bases match TRBD2. V was clipped by 6 bases and J by 0 bases; unmatched bases: 10. This CDR3 spans 18 amino acids.

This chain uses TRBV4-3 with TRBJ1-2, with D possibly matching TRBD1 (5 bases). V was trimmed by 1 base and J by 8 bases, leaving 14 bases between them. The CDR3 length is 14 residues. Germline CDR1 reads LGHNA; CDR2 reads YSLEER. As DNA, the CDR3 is TGCGCCAGCAGCCAAGTCGATCCGGGGACGGGCTACACCTTC. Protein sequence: CASSQVDPGTGYTF.

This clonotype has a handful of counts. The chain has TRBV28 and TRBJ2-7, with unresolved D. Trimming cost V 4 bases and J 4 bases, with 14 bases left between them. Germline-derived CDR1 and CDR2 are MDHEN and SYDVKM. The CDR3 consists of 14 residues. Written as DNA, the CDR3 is TGTGCCAGCAGTTCCAGTTCTGTGGCATACGAGCAGTACTTC. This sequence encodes CASSSSSVAYEQYF.